This TCR beta chain was retrieved from a study of T cells in Graves' hyperthyroidism and ophthalmopathy. Study observations and caveats: The model forecast ophthalmopathy, anticipating it by a median roughly 6.5 months before onset. In simple terms, a model built on 13 V-J features told ophthalmopathy apart from stable hyperthyroidism.

Ten or more counts support this clonotype. Its antigen is undetermined. CDR3 size: 13 residues. Between the trimmed V and J ends, which lost 6 bases and 7 bases, there was a span of 13 bases. The investigators amplified TCR beta CDR3 regions from RNA transcripts. HTBI primers were the set used in a first-round RT-PCR of the TCR CDR3. TCRdb ran MiXCR on the multiplex PCR reads and lists one entry per CDR3 protein. This sample has over 250,000 distinct CDR3 sequences, with 25% to 30% found just once. The TCR originated in a man aged 35-49 years with Graves' hyperthyroidism that later progressed to Graves' ophthalmopathy. The sample comprised blood. The chain employs TRBV12-3 or TRBV12-4 and TRBJ1-5; the D is unclear. CDR3 sequence: CASSRDIDQPQHF. CDR3 DNA: TGTGCCAGCAGCCGTGACATCGACCAGCCCCAGCATTTT.